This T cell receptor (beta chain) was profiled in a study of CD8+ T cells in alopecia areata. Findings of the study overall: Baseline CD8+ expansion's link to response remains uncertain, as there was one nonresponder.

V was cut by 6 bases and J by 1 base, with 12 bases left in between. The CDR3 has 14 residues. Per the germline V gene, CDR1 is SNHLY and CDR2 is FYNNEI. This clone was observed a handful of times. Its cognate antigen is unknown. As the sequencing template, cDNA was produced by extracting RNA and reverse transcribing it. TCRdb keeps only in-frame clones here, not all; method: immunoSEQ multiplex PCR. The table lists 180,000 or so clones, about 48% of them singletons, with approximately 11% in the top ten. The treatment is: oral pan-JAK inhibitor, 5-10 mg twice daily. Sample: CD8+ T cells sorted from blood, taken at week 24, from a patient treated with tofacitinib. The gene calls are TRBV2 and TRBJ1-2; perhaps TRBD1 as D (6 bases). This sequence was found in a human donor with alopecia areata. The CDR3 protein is CASRGQQGNYGYTF. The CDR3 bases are TGTGCCAGCAGGGGACAACAGGGTAACTATGGCTACACCTTC.